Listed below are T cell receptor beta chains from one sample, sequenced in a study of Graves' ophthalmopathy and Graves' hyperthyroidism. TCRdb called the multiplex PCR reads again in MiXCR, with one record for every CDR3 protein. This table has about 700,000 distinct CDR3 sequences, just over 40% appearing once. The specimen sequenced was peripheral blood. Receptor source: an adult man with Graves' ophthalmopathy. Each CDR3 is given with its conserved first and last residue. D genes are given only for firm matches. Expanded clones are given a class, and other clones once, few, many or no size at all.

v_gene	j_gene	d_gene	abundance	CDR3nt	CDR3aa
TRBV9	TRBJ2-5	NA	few	TGTGCCAGCAGCGTTGGTAGCAATAGTGCAGAGACCCAGTACTTC	CASSVGSNSAETQYF
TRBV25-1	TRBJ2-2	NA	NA	TGTGCCAGTAGTCCCCGGGGCAGGGGTTTAGCGGCCGGGGAGCTGTTTTTT	CASSPRGRGLAAGELFF
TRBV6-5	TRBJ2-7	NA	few	TGTGCCAGCAGGGAAAGGGGCTACGAGCAGTACTTC	CASRERGYEQYF
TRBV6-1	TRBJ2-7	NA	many	TGTGCCAGCAGGCCGGGACGGAACTCCGGGGAGCAGTACTTC	CASRPGRNSGEQYF
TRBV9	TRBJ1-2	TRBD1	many	TGTGCCAGCAGCGTAGAAGGACAGGGTACCTATGGCTACACCTTC	CASSVEGQGTYGYTF
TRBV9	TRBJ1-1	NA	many	TGTGCCAGCAGCCCGCGGGGTCGGGGGAACACTGAAGCTTTCTTT	CASSPRGRGNTEAFF
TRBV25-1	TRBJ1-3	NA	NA	TGTGCCAGCAGTGTGGTAGAGACTTCTGGAAACACCATATATTTT	CASSVVETSGNTIYF
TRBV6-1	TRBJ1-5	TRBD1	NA	TGTGCCAGCAGTGCCGGACAGGAGCCCCAGCATTTT	CASSAGQEPQHF
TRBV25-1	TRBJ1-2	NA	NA	TGTGCCAGCGCGCAGGGGTCGTCTGGTGGCTACACCTTC	CASAQGSSGGYTF
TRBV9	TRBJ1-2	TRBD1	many	TGTGCCAGCAGTCCCACCGGGACAGAGCACCTAAAAGGGGGCTACACCTTC	CASSPTGTEHLKGGYTF
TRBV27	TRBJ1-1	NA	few	TGTGCCAGCAGTTTATCAGGGGGAGGGACTGAAGCTTTCTTT	CASSLSGGGTEAFF
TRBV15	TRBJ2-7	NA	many	TGTGCCACCAGCAGAGTGGGTTCCTACGAGCAGTACTTC	CATSRVGSYEQYF
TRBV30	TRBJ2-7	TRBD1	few	TGTGCCTGGAGTTACAGGGGGCCAGGAGAGCAGTACTTC	CAWSYRGPGEQYF
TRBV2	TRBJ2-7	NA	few	TGTGCCAGCAGTCACCGGGACCTATCGGGGGAGCAGTACTTC	CASSHRDLSGEQYF
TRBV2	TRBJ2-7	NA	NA	TGTGCCGCATGGGGGGGGCTCGAGCAGTACTTC	CAAWGGLEQYF
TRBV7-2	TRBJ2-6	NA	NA	TGTGCCAGCAGGGCATCCGGGGACAACGTCCTGACTTTC	CASRASGDNVLTF
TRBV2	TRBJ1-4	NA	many	TGTGCCAGCATCAGGCAGGGGAATGAAAAACTGTTTTTT	CASIRQGNEKLFF
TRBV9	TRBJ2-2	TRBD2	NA	TGTGCCAGCAGCTCCCAACCGGTCGGACTAGTTAACACCGGGGAGCTGTTTTTT	CASSSQPVGLVNTGELFF
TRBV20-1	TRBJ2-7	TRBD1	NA	TGCAGTGCTAGTGGATGCAGGGGGCCCTCGGTCTACGAGCAGTACTTC	CSASGCRGPSVYEQYF
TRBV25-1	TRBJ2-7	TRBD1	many	TGTGCCAGCAGGAGGGGGACAGGGGATGGCTACGAGCAGTACTTC	CASRRGTGDGYEQYF
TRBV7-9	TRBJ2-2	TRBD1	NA	TGTGCCAGCAGCTTAACCGGGACAGGGATGCTTACCGGGGAGCTGTTTTTT	CASSLTGTGMLTGELFF
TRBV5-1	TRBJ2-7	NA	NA	TGCGCCAGCAGCTTGTTGCCTACAAACCGGGACGTCGCCTACGAGCAGTACTTC	CASSLLPTNRDVAYEQYF
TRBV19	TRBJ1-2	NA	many	TGTGCCAGTAGCTACCCCGGGGCAGTGGGCTATGGCTACACCTTC	CASSYPGAVGYGYTF
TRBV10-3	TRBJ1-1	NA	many	TGTGCCATCAGCAGGACAGAGAACACTGAAGCTTTCTTT	CAISRTENTEAFF
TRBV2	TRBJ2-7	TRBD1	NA	TGTGCCAGCAGTTACTCGAAGGGGGCCGATAGCTACGAGCAGTACTTC	CASSYSKGADSYEQYF
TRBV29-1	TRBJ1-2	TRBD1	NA	TGCAGCGTTGACCCCCCGGGACAGGGTTATGGCTACACCTTC	CSVDPPGQGYGYTF